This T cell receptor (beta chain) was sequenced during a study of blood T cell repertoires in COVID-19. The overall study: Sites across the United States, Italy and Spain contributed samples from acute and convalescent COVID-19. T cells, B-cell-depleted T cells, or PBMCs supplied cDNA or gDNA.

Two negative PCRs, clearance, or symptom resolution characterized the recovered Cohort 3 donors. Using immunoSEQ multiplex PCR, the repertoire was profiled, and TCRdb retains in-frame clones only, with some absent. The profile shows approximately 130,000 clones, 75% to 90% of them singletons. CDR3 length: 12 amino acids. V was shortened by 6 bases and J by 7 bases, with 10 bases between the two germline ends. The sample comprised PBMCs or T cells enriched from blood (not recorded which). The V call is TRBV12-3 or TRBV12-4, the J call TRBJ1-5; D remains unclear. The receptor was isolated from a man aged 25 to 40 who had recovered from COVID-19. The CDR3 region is CASSPIVQPQHF. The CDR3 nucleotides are TGTGCCAGCAGCCCTATTGTCCAGCCCCAGCATTTT.